The TCR beta chain under discussion was sequenced for a study of T cells in Graves' hyperthyroidism and ophthalmopathy. Study-wide results and limits: Appearing also in blood were most of the thyroid clonotypes expanded above 0.001.

This clonotype was recorded many times. Its specificity is not known. Exclusion followed for patients with uncontrolled infection, other autoimmune disease, pregnancy or lactation. The diagnostic basis comprised clinical symptoms, serum thyroxine and TRAb, thyroid ultrasound and orbital computed tomography. The V end lost 7 bases, the J end lost 1 base, and 13 bases lay between the germline ends. In germline, CDR1 is MNHNS, CDR2 SASEGT. The CDR3 is 14 residues long. Template material for amplifying TCR beta CDR3 regions consisted of RNA transcripts. Primed by the HTBI set, a first-round RT-PCR was run on the TCR CDR3. TCRdb reprocessed the multiplex PCR reads with MiXCR, giving one entry per CDR3 protein. The sample consists of fewer than 450,000 distinct CDR3 sequences, 13% to 15% of them appearing once.

The receptor was isolated from a woman aged 55-70 years with Graves' ophthalmopathy. The chain is built from TRBV6-1 and TRBJ1-1, with D possibly TRBD1 on 5 matching bases. Sequences were obtained from blood. The DNA of the CDR3 is TGTGCCAGCACCGCAGGGAGGGGGAACACTGAAGCTTTCTTT. As protein: CASTAGRGNTEAFF.